This T cell receptor (beta chain) is from a study of T cells in localized non-small cell lung cancer. The study, taken as a whole, reports: Sequencing involved a lone tumor region, leaving heterogeneity possible. Clonality peaked in uninvolved adjacent lung rather than tumor.

TCRdb keeps only in-frame clones here, not all; method: immunoSEQ multiplex PCR. Of approximately 33,000 clones listed, approximately 94% are singletons. The germline gives CDR1 SEHNR, CDR2 FQNEAQ (reference sequence). This CDR3 is built from 13 residues. V gave up 7 bases and J gave up 3 bases, with 12 bases separating them. As concerns this clone: Its matching antigen is unknown.

The sequencing here drew on peripheral blood, taken before any cancer treatment. This TCR was sampled from a female donor at least 60 years old with stage I lung adenocarcinoma. The rearrangement links TRBV7-9 to TRBJ2-5, with D unclear. The CDR3 is CASTSSAEETQYF. The CDR3, as DNA: TGTGCCAGCACCTCTTCTGCCGAAGAGACCCAGTACTTC.